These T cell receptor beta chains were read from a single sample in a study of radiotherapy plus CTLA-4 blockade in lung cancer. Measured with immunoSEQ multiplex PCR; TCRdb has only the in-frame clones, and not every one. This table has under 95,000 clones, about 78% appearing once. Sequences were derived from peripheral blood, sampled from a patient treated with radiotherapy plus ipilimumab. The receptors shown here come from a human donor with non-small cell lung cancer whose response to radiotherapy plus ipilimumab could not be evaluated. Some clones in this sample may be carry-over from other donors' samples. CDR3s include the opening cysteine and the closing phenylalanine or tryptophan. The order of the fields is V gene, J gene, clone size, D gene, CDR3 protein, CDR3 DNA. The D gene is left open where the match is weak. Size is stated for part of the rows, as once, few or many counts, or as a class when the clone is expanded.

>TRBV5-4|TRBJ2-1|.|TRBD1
CASSSDGGRQGVSVIEQFF
TGTGCCAGCAGCTCCGACGGCGGAAGACAGGGGGTGTCTGTAATTGAGCAGTTCTTC
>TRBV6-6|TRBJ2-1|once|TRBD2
CASSYSSRGYNEQFF
TGTGCCAGCAGTTACTCGTCGCGGGGGTACAATGAGCAGTTCTTC
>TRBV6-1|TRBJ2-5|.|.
CASSDFDGEQYF
TGTGCCAGCAGTGATTTCGATGGTGAGCAGTACTTC
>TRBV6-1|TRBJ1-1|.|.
CASRPQAINTEAFF
TGTGCCAGCAGACCCCAGGCGATCAACACTGAAGCTTTCTTT
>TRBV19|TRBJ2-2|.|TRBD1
CATRDRVFAGELFF
TGTGCCACCCGGGACAGGGTTTTCGCCGGGGAGCTGTTTTTT
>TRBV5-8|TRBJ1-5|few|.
CASSRGGSQGPQHF
TGTGCCAGCAGCCGGGGCGGGAGCCAGGGGCCCCAGCATTTT
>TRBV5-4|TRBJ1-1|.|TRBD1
CASSLTGGQNTEAFF
TGTGCCAGCAGCTTGACAGGGGGGCAGAACACTGAAGCTTTCTTT
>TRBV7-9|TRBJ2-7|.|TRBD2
CASSLARGGWSYEQYF
TGTGCCAGCAGCTTAGCGCGCGGGGGTTGGTCCTACGAGCAGTACTTC
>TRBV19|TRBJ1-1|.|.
CASSEDRYTGKAFF
TGTGCCAGTAGTGAGGACAGATACACAGGGAAAGCTTTCTTT
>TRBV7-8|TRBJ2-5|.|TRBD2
CASSPRLAGLQETQYF
TGTGCCAGCAGCCCTCGACTAGCGGGGCTACAAGAGACCCAGTACTTC
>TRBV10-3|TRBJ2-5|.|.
CAISESSQGKQTQYF
TGTGCCATCAGTGAGTCGTCGCAGGGAAAGCAGACCCAGTACTTC
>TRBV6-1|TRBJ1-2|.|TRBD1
CASSDLGDRVYTF
TGTGCCAGCAGTGATCTTGGGGACAGAGTCTACACCTTC
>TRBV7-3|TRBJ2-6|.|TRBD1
CASSSSTGSSGANVLTF
TGTGCCAGCAGCTCGTCGACAGGGAGCTCTGGGGCCAACGTCCTGACTTTC
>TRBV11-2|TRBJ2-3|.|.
CASSSLAVTDTQYF
TGTGCCAGCAGCTCCCTTGCAGTCACAGATACGCAGTATTTT
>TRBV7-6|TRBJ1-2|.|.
CASSLDPGDQGYTF
TGTGCCAGCAGCCTAGACCCGGGGGATCAGGGCTACACCTTC
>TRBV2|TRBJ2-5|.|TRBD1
CATSQTGWSGETQYF
TGTGCCACCTCACAGACAGGGTGGTCGGGAGAGACCCAGTACTTC
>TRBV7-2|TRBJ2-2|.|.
CASSLDSGVGGELFF
TGTGCCAGCAGCTTAGATTCAGGGGTGGGCGGGGAGCTGTTTTTT
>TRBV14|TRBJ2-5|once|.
CASSQGAGTQYF
TGTGCCAGCAGCCAAGGGGCGGGGACCCAGTACTTC
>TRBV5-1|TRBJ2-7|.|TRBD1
CASSAGQGAKEQYF
TGCGCCAGCAGCGCGGGACAGGGGGCGAAGGAGCAGTACTTC
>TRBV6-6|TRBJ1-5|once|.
CASSYLNQPQHF
TGTGCCAGCAGCTATCTCAATCAGCCCCAGCATTTT
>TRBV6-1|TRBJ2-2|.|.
CASTRWTDNTGELFF
TGTGCCAGCACCAGATGGACAGATAACACCGGGGAGCTGTTTTTT
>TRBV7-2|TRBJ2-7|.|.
CASSPQDAYEQYF
TGTGCCAGCAGCCCACAGGACGCCTACGAGCAGTACTTC
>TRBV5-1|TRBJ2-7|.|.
CASSPAGTKDYEQYF
TGCGCCAGCAGCCCAGCGGGCACGAAGGACTACGAGCAGTACTTC
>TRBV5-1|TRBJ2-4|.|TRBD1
CASSSGQGGKNIQYF
TGCGCCAGCAGCTCGGGACAGGGAGGCAAAAACATTCAGTACTTC
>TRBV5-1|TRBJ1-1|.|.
CATTNRVGTEAFF
TGCGCCACCACCAACAGGGTGGGCACTGAAGCTTTCTTT
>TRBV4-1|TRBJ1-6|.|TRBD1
CASSQEQGNSPLHF
TGTGCCAGCAGCCAAGAACAGGGGAATTCACCCCTCCACTTT
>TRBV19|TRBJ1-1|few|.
CASSMRALGTEAFF
TGTGCCAGTAGTATGAGGGCTCTGGGGACTGAAGCTTTCTTT
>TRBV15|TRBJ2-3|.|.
CATSRFSDTQYF
TGTGCCACCAGCCGGTTCTCAGATACGCAGTATTTT
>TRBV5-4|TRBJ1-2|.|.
CASSLDGGANYGYTF
TGTGCCAGCAGCTTGGACGGGGGGGCTAACTATGGCTACACCTTC
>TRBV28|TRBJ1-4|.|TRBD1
CASIRGGSGEKLFF
TGTGCCAGCATCCGAGGGGGCTCGGGCGAAAAACTGTTTTTT
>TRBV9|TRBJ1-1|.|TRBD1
CASSGGQGAINTEAFF
TGTGCCAGCAGCGGGGGACAGGGGGCGATAAACACTGAAGCTTTCTTT
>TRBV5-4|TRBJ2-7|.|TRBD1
CASSPPGTGGGEQYF
TGTGCCAGCAGTCCACCCGGGACAGGGGGTGGCGAGCAGTACTTC
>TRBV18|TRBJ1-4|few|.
CASSPTGEGDEKLFF
TGTGCCAGCTCACCGACCGGGGAGGGCGATGAAAAACTGTTTTTT
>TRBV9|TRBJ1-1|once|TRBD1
CASSLSSGGTQDEAFF
TGTGCCAGCAGCCTCAGTTCAGGGGGCACCCAAGATGAAGCTTTCTTT
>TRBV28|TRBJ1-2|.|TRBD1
CASRPTGKGGYTF
TGTGCCAGCAGACCGACAGGGAAGGGGGGCTACACCTTC
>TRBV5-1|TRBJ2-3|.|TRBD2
CASSSGLATDTQYF
TGCGCCAGCAGCTCGGGACTAGCAACAGATACGCAGTATTTT
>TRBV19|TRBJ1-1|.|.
CASSIIGGSAEAFF
TGTGCCAGTAGTATCATCGGGGGAAGCGCTGAAGCTTTCTTT
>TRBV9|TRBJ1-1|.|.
CASRARGQPEAFF
TGTGCCAGCAGGGCTCGAGGGCAACCTGAAGCTTTCTTT
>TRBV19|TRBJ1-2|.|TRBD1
CASSTGQVLVYGYTF
TGTGCCAGTAGTACCGGACAGGTCTTGGTCTATGGCTACACCTTC
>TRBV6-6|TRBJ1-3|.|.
CASSYSSRSGNTIYF
TGTGCCAGCAGTTACTCGAGCCGCTCTGGAAACACCATATATTTT
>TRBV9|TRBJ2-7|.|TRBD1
CASSRGQEPYEQYF
TGTGCCAGCAGCCGGGGACAGGAGCCCTACGAGCAGTACTTC
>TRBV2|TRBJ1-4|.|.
CASSAMTGYNEKLFF
TGTGCCAGCAGTGCTATGACAGGCTATAATGAAAAACTGTTTTTT
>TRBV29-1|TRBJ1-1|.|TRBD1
CSVSGGFMNTEAFF
TGCAGCGTATCAGGGGGATTCATGAACACTGAAGCTTTCTTT
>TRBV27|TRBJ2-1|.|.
CASSLAGNEQFF
TGTGCCAGCAGTTTAGCAGGGAACGAGCAGTTCTTC
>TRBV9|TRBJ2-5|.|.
CASSVATGSWPQYF
TGTGCCAGCAGCGTAGCTACAGGTTCCTGGCCCCAGTACTTC
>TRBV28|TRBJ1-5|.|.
CASSLFNVGGQPQHF
TGTGCCAGCAGTTTATTCAATGTGGGGGGTCAGCCCCAGCATTTT
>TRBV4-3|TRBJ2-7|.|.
CASSQDVLASYEQYF
TGCGCCAGCAGCCAAGATGTTCTGGCCTCCTACGAGCAGTACTTC
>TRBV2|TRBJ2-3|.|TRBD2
CASSATSGDRDTQYF
TGTGCCAGCAGTGCGACTAGCGGGGACAGAGATACGCAGTATTTT
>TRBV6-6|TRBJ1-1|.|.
CASSLQGYTEAFF
TGTGCCAGCAGCTTACAGGGCTACACTGAAGCTTTCTTT